This note documents a single TCR beta chain sequence. This CDR3 has 11 amino acids. CDR1 DFQATT and CDR2 SNEGSKA come from the germline V gene (reference sequence). With 6 bases removed from V and 11 bases from J, the gap between germline ends came to 14 bases. The sort gate was single viable CD3+CD4+CD8-CD45RO+ cells for memory CD4+ T cells. This sample was included in a study of memory CD4+ T cells and cytomegalovirus serostatus. Sequencing was performed with immunoSEQ multiplex PCR; in TCRdb, only in-frame clones are kept and a portion is missing. Of some 87,000 clones in the sample, approximately 80% were seen once.

The J gene is TRBJ2-4, the V gene TRBV20-1; D possibly matches TRBD1 or TRBD2 (5 bases each). Sequencing input: memory CD4+ T cells from blood. The sequence was collected from an adult in good health and CMV-seropositive. DNA of the CDR3: TGCAGTGCAGGGGACGACTACCTTCAGTACTTC. Translated: CSAGDDYLQYF.